This TCR beta chain was obtained from a study of graft-versus-host responses after intestinal transplantation. Study background: Grafts that recipients had were multivisceral, liver-intestinal, or isolated intestinal transplants. Once they had received anti-thymocyte globulin induction, all recipients took tacrolimus and steroids for about three years.

The study, taken as a whole, reports: HvG clone declines early post-transplant were associated with peak circulating GvH levels. GvH clones were identified in recipient marrow, with some first appearing in ileum or blood.

As concerns this clone: Its specificity is unknown.

Method: immunoSEQ multiplex PCR; TCRdb's copy keeps in-frame clones and lacks some. The sample contains over 40,000 clones, 84% of which appear only once. This receptor was taken from a human donor who was the organ donor for an intestinal transplant. Material: unstimulated CD4+ T cells sorted from spleen or lymph node cells, obtained before transplant.

The CDR3 DNA follows: TGTGCCAGCACCGACCATACTAGCGGTGAAGAGACCCAGTACTTC. Amino acid sequence: CASTDHTSGEETQYF. V is TRBV6-4 and J is TRBJ2-5; 8 nucleotides match TRBD2. From germline, CDR1 is MRHNA and CDR2 SNTAGT. J was trimmed by 3 bases and V by 7 bases; bases with no gene match: 10. The CDR3 has 15 amino acids.